Each of the 13 T cell receptor beta chains below was sequenced from the same sample in a study of cytomegalovirus exposure and HLA in healthy donors. In the PCR, 60 Vbeta and 13 Jbeta primers were used. Clones were read by immunoSEQ multiplex PCR, and TCRdb kept only the in-frame ones, dropping some. The sample includes roughly 200,000 clones, 12% of them seen just once. Sequencing was carried out using PBMCs. These receptor sequences come from a middle-aged man in good health and CMV-seropositive.

This clone was counted a few times. The J gene is TRBJ1-5, the V gene TRBV6-6; 9 positions agree with TRBD1. Germline trimming cut 2 bases from V and 7 bases from J; bases unmatched to any gene: 9. The CDR3 has 16 amino acids. Germline values: CDR1 MNHNY, CDR2 SVGAGI (reference sequence). The CDR3: CASSYRGQGGRQPQHF. For the CDR3, the DNA is TGTGCCAGCAGTTACCGGGGACAGGGAGGTCGACAGCCCCAGCATTTT.

This clone was observed once. The chain combines TRBV7-2 with TRBJ2-1, with 8 nucleotides matching TRBD1. The CDR3 is made up of 16 amino acids. Losses at the gene ends were 5 bases for V and 6 bases for J; bases not matched to a gene: 12. Looked up from germline, CDR1 is SGHTA and CDR2 is FQGNSA. The CDR3 DNA follows: TGTGCCAGCAGCCCCCGTGTGGACAGGGCATCCAATGAGCAGTTCTTC. This translates into CASSPRVDRASNEQFF.

This clone was counted only a few times. The rearrangement links TRBV5-1 to TRBJ2-3; TRBD2 aligns across 8 bases. The germline gives CDR1 SGHRS, CDR2 YFSETQ. The CDR3 length is 14 residues. Unmatched junction bases numbered 5, after V lost 4 bases and J lost 4 bases. For the CDR3, the DNA is TGCGCCAGCAGCCGAGGGACTAGTCCAGATACGCAGTATTTT. This sequence encodes CASSRGTSPDTQYF. Using reference TRBV5-1 and TRBJ2-3 for the parts outside the CDR3, the full variable domain is KAGVTQTPRYLIKTRGQQVTLSCSPISGHRSVSWYQQTPGQGLQFLFEYFSETQRNKGNFPGRFSGRQFSNSRSEMNVSTLELGDSALYLCASSRGTSPDTQYFGPGTRLTVL.

The chain joins TRBV4-1 to TRBJ2-3, with D possibly being TRBD1 (5 bases). This CDR3 comprises 15 residues. V gave up 5 bases and J gave up 2 bases, with 14 bases separating them. Germline V gives CDR1 MGHRA, CDR2 YSYEKL. In DNA form, the CDR3 reads TGCGCCAGCAGCGTAACGATAGGGGCCACAGATACGCAGTATTTT. This encodes CASSVTIGATDTQYF.

On this clone itself: This same CDR3 is encoded by further DNA sequences in the sample. The rearrangement links TRBV7-6 to TRBJ1-1; maybe TRBD1 (5 bases). CDR3 length: 14 residues. Germline V CDR1 and CDR2: SGHVS, FNYEAQ. V lost 2 bases and J 6 bases, leaving 13 bases between the germline ends. This chain's CDR3 is CASSLNGRAAEAFF. CDR3 DNA sequence: TGTGCCAGCAGCTTAAACGGCAGGGCGGCTGAAGCTTTCTTT.

This clone was seen only a few times. The chain carries TRBV7-9 and TRBJ1-5, with unresolved D. Germline V lookup: CDR1 SEHNR, CDR2 FQNEAQ (reference sequence). This CDR3 contains 13 residues. The ends were cut back, 1 base at V and 8 bases at J, with 9 bases in the middle. The CDR3 nucleotides read TGTGCCAGCAGCTTAGGGGAGGGAAAGCCCCAGCATTTT. Translated, it gives CASSLGEGKPQHF.

This clone was detected only a few times. The chain links TRBV5-1 to TRBJ2-1, with TRBD2 matching 10 bases. Germline CDR1 SGHRS, CDR2 YFSETQ. V gave up 4 bases and J gave up 7 bases; unmatched junction bases: 8. The CDR3 runs to 15 residues. The CDR3, as DNA: TGCGCCAGCAGCGCCAGGGGTAGCGGGGGGAATGAGCAGTTCTTC. This codes for CASSARGSGGNEQFF.

The chain combines TRBV9 with TRBJ1-6; TRBD1 matches at 7 bases. The junction had 11 bases not matched to a gene; V was cut back by 4 bases and J by 4 bases. The CDR3 has 17 residues. Germline V gene lookup returns CDR1 SGDLS and CDR2 YYNGEE. CDR3 sequence (DNA): TGTGCCAGCAGCCCCCGAATTTCGGGACAGTATAATTCACCCCTCCACTTT. Encoded protein: CASSPRISGQYNSPLHF.

CDR3 sequence: CASTQVPQGTGGRKLFF. The CDR3 coding sequence is TGTGCCAGCACCCAAGTCCCTCAGGGGACAGGGGGGCGAAAACTGTTTTTT. V gene TRBV7-8 combines with J gene TRBJ1-4; 11 bases fit TRBD1. Germline V gene data show CDR1 as SGHVS and CDR2 as FQNEAQ. CDR3 size: 17 residues. V was clipped by 7 bases and J by 10 bases; unmatched bases: 17.

The chain carries TRBV4-2 and TRBJ2-7; D remains ambiguous. CDR1 is LGHNA and CDR2 is YNFKEQ in the germline V gene. Trimming removed 1 base at V and 5 bases at J, with 15 bases between. The CDR3 spans 15 residues. CDR3 region: CASSQVAVALDEQYF. The DNA for the CDR3 is TGTGCCAGCAGCCAAGTCGCAGTGGCGCTAGACGAGCAGTACTTC.

The CDR3 here is CACSRSGGNTIYF. The CDR3 DNA is TGTGCCTGCTCCAGGAGCGGTGGAAACACCATATATTTT. This chain links TRBV30 with TRBJ1-3; D remains unclear. CDR1 GTSNPN and CDR2 SVGIG come from the germline V gene (reference sequence). CDR3 size: 13 residues. V lost 6 bases and J 3 bases, leaving 12 bases between the germline ends.

This clone showed up just a few times. The rearrangement uses TRBV4-1 and TRBJ1-5, with unresolved D. The CDR3 spans 15 residues. The V gene lost 1 base and the J gene lost 0 bases, with 7 bases spanning the gap. Germline CDR1 reads MGHRA; CDR2 reads YSYEKL. The CDR3 coding sequence is TGCGCCAGCAGCCAAGCACAGATTAGCAATCAGCCCCAGCATTTT. This translates into CASSQAQISNQPQHF.

The chain combines TRBV9 with TRBJ1-1; D ambiguous. The germline V gene has CDR1 SGDLS and CDR2 YYNGEE. The CDR3 sequence is 15 residues long. Trimming removed 4 bases at V and 3 bases at J, with 16 bases between. The CDR3, as DNA: TGTGCCAGCAGCCCTTATGGGGAGGAGGACACTGAAGCTTTCTTT. Translating gives CASSPYGEEDTEAFF.